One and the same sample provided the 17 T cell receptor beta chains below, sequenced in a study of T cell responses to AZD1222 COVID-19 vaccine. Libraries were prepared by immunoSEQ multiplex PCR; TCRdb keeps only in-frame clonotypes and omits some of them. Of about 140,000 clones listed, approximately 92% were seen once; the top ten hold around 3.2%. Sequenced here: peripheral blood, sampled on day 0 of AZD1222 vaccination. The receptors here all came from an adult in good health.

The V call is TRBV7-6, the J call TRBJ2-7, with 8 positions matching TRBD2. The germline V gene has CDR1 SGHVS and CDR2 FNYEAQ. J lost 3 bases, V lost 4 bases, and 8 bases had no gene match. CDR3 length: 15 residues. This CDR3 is CASSSGGQEVYEQYF. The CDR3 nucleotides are TGTGCCAGCAGCTCGGGGGGGCAGGAGGTCTACGAGCAGTACTTC.

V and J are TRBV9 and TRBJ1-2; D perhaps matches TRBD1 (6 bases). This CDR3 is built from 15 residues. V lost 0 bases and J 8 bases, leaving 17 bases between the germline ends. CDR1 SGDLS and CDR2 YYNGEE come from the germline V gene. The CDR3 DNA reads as TGTGCCAGCAGCGTAGAGGTCCGGGGGGCAGGCGGCTACACCTTC. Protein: CASSVEVRGAGGYTF.

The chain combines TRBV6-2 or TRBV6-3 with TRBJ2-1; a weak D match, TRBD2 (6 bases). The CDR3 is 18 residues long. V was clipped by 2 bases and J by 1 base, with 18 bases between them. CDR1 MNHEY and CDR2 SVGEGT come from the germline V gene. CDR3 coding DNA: TGTGCCAGCAGTTACAAGGCGGGAACACCCGGATCCTACAATGAGCAGTTCTTC. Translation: CASSYKAGTPGSYNEQFF.

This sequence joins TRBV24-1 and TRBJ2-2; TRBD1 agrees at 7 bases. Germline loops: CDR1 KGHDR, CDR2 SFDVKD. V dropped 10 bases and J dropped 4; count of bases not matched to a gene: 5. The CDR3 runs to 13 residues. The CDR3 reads CATGGRSTGELFF. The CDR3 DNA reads TGTGCCACAGGGGGCCGGAGCACCGGGGAGCTGTTTTTT.

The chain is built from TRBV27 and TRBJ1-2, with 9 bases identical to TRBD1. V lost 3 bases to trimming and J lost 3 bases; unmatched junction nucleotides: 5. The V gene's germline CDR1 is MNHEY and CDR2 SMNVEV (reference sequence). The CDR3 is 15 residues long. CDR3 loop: CASSLGQGFYYGYTF. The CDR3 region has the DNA TGTGCCAGCAGTTTGGGACAGGGATTTTACTATGGCTACACCTTC.

In DNA form, the CDR3 reads TGTGCCAGCTCACGGGCAGGGGGCAGGGCTGAAGCTTTCTTT. Its protein product is CASSRAGGRAEAFF. This chain links TRBV18 with TRBJ1-1, with 8 bases that match TRBD1. J lost 6 bases, V lost 4 bases, and 7 bases had no gene match. CDR1 and CDR2 from the germline V gene are KGHSH and LQKENI. The CDR3 loop spans 14 amino acids.

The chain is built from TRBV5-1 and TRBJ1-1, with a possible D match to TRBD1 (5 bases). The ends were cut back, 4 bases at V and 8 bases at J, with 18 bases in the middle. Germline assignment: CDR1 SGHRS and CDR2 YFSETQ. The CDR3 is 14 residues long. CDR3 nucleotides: TGCGCCAGCAGCCTGGGACTGGCTGGGGAGGAAGCTTTCTTT. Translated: CASSLGLAGEEAFF.

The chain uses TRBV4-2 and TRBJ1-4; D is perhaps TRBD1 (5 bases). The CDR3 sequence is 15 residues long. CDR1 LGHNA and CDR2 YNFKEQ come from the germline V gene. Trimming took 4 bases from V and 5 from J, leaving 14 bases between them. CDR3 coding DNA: TGTGCCAGCAGCCTTATGACCGGGGGAAATGAAAAACTGTTTTTT. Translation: CASSLMTGGNEKLFF.

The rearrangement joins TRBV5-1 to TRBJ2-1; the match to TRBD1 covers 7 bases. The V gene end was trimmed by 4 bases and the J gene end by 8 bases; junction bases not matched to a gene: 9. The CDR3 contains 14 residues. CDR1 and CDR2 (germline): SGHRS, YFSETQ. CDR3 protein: CASSTRTDRDEQFF. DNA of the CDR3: TGCGCCAGCAGCACCCGCACTGACAGGGATGAGCAGTTCTTC.

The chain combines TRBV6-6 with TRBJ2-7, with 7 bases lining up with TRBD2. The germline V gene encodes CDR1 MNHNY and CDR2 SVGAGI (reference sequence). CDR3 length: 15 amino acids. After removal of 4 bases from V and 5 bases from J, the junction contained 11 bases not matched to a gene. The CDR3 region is CASSLPLAGFDEQYF. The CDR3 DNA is TGTGCCAGCAGTTTACCTTTAGCGGGCTTCGACGAGCAGTACTTC.

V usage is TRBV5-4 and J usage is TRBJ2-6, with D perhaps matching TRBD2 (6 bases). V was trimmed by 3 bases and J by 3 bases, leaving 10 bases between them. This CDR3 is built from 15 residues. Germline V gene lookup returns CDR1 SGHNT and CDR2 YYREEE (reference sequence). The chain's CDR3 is CASSSRRGGANVLTF. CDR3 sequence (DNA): TGTGCCAGCAGCTCCCGGAGGGGTGGGGCCAACGTCCTGACTTTC.

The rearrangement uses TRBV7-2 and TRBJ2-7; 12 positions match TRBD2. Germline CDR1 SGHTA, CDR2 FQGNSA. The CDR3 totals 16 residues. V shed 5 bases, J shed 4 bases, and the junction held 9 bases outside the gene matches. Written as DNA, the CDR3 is TGTGCCAGCAGCATAGGACTAGCGGGATACCTTTACGAGCAGTACTTC. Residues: CASSIGLAGYLYEQYF.

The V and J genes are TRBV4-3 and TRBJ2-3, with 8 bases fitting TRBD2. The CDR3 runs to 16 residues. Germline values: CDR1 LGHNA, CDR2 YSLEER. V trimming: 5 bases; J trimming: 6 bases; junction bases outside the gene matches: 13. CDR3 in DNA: TGCGCCAGCAGCTATGGAGCGGGAGTTAGGGTCGATACGCAGTATTTT. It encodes CASSYGAGVRVDTQYF.

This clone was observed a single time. The CDR3 region is CAIETGVAGNTIYF. The CDR3 DNA is TGTGCCATAGAGACAGGGGTTGCTGGAAACACCATATATTTT. The rearrangement links TRBV10-3 to TRBJ1-3; 8 nucleotides agree with TRBD1. The CDR3 has 14 amino acids. Germline CDR1 and CDR2: ENHRY and SYGVKD. The J segment lost 2 bases and the V segment lost 9 bases, leaving 6 bases of the junction unmatched.

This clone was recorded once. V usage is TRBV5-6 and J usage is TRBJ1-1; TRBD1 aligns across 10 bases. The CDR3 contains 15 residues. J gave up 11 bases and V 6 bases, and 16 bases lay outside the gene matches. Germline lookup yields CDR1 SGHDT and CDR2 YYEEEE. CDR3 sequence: CASTQVWDRGLGAFF. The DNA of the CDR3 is TGTGCCAGCACCCAGGTGTGGGACAGGGGATTAGGGGCTTTCTTT.

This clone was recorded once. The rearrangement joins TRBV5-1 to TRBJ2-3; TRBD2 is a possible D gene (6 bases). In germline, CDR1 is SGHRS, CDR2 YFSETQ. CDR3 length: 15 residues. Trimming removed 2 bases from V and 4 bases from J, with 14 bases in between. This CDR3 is CASSFRRAMPDTQYF. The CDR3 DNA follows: TGCGCCAGCAGCTTTCGGAGGGCCATGCCAGATACGCAGTATTTT.

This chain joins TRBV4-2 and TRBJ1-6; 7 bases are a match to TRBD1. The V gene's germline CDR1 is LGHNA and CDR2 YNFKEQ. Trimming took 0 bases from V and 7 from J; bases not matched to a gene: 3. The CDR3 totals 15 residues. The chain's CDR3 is CASSQEPRGNSPLHF. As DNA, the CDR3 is TGTGCCAGCAGCCAAGAACCCAGGGGGAATTCACCCCTCCACTTT.